Listed here is a single T cell receptor (beta chain). The CDR3 is 17 amino acids. The V and J ends lost 0 bases and 1 base, in that order; junction bases with no gene match: 8. Germline CDR1 reads SGDLS; CDR2 reads YYNGEE. This sample is part of a study of cytomegalovirus exposure and HLA in healthy donors. Primers included in the PCR were 60 Vbeta and 13 Jbeta primers. Produced via immunoSEQ multiplex PCR; TCRdb's table is partial and in-frame only. Reported are 50,000 to 70,000 clones; the ten largest clones contain roughly 9%. Material: PBMCs. This receptor was obtained from a man over 45 in good health and CMV-seropositive. The chain combines TRBV9 with TRBJ2-5; 8 positions agree with TRBD2. DNA of the CDR3: TGTGCCAGCAGCGTAGCGCGGCGGGAGGCCCTCCAAGAGACCCAGTACTTC. Its protein product is CASSVARREALQETQYF.